This T cell receptor (beta chain) emerged from a study of shared clonotypes between healthy human individuals. Across the study: The cohort had a couple of women and three men, ages 18 to 49. Overall study results and limits: Across subsets, estimated richness was generally greater for naive than for memory populations.

Assay used: immunoSEQ multiplex PCR; TCRdb lists only in-frame clones, some missing. The sample yields about 960,000 clones, approximately 80% seen once. With respect to this clone: Its cognate antigen is unknown.

Germline CDR1 and CDR2: SGHTA and FQGNSA. There are 14 residues in the CDR3. With V trimmed by 5 bases and J by 4 bases, 5 bases remained unmatched. Sequencing was performed on memory CD4+ T cells sorted from blood. Subset reported: CD45RA-negative fraction. The chain recombines TRBV7-2 with TRBJ2-7; 10 bases are a match to TRBD1. The source of this sequence is a man between 18 and 29 years old in good health. For the CDR3, the DNA is TGTGCCAGCAGCGCGGACAGGGGGAATTACGAGCAGTACTTC. Translating gives CASSADRGNYEQYF.